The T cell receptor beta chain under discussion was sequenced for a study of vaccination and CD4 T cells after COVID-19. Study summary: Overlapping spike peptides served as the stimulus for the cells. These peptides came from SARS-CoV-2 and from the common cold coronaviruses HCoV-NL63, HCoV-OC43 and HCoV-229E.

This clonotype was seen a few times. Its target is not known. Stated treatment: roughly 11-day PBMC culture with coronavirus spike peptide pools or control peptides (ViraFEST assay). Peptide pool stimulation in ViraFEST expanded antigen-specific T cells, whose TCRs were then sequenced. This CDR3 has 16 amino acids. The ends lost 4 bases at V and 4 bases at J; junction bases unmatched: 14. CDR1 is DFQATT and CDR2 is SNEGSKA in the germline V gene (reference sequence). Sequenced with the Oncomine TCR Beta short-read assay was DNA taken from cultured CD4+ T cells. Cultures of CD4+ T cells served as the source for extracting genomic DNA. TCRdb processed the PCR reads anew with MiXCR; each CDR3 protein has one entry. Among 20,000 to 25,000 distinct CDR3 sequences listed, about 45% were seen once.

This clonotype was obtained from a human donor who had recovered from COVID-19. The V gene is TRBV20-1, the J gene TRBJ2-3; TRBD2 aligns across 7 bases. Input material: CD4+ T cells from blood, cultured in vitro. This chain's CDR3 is CSATHPSGGISDTQYF. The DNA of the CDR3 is TGCAGTGCTACCCATCCCTCCGGGGGGATCTCAGATACGCAGTATTTT.